Sequencing of this TCR beta chain was carried out in a study of blood T cell repertoires in COVID-19. Study overall: Material from acute and convalescent COVID-19 was sourced from the United States, Italy and Spain. The cDNA or gDNA used as material had been derived from T cells, B-cell-depleted T cells, or PBMCs.

The authors' processing: Nucleated cell counts were estimated from reference gene primer amplification. Only in-frame clones appear in the TCRdb table, and some are missing; sequencing was by immunoSEQ multiplex PCR. V and J calls and clone size follow that table, whereas D and trimming were derived from the DNA. The repertoire consists of more than 250,000 clones, with around 92% occurring once and the leading ten covering roughly 6.7%. This sequence originates from a man aged 18 to 30 who had recovered from COVID-19. What was sequenced was peripheral blood.

The DNA for the CDR3 is TGTGCCAGTAGCTTTGGAGCGGGAGGGTGGGAGACCCAGTACTTC. Its protein is CASSFGAGGWETQYF. The chain employs TRBV19 and TRBJ2-5, with 10 bases identical to TRBD2. In germline, CDR1 is LNHDA, CDR2 SQIVND (reference sequence). The V gene end was trimmed by 6 bases and the J gene end by 5 bases; junction bases not matched to a gene: 9. This CDR3 has 15 residues.